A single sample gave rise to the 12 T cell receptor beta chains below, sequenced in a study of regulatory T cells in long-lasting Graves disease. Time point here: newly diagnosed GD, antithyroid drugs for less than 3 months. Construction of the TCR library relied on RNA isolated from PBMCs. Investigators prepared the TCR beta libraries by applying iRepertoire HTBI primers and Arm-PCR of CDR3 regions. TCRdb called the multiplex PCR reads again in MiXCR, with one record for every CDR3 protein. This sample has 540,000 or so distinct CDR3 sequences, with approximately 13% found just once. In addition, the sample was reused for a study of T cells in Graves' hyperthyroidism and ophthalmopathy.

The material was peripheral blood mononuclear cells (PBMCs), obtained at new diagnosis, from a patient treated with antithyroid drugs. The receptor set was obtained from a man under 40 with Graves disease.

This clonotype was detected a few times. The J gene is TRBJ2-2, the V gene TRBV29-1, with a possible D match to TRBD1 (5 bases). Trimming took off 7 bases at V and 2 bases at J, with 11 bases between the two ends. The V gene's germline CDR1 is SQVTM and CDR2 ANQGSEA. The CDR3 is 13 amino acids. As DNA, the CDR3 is TGCAGCGCTGGTGACAGCAACACCGGGGAGCTGTTTTTT. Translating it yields CSAGDSNTGELFF.

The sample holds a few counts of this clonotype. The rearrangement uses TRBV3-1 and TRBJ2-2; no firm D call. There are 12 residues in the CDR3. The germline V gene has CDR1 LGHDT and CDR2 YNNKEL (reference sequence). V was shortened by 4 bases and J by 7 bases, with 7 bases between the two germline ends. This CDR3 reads CASSLSVGELFF. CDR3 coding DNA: TGTGCCAGCAGCCTTTCGGTCGGGGAGCTGTTTTTT.

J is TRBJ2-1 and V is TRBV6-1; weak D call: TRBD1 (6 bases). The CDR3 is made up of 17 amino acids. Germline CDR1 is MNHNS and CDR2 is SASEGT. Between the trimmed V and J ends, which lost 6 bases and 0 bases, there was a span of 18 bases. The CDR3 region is CASSPRIQGSSYNEQFF. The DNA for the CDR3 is TGTGCCAGCAGCCCCCGTATTCAGGGGAGCTCCTACAATGAGCAGTTCTTC.

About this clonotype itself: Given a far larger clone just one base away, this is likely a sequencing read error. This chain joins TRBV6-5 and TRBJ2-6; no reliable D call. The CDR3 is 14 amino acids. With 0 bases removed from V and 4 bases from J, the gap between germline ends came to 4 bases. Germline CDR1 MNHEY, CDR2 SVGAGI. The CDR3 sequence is CASSYSPGANVLTF. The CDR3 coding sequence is TGTGCCAGCAGTTACTCCCCCGGGGCCAACGTCCTGACTTTC.

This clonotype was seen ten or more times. CDR3 residues: CAISRGSRNTEAFF. For the CDR3, the DNA is TGTGCCATCAGTAGGGGTTCAAGGAACACTGAAGCTTTCTTT. V is TRBV10-3 and J is TRBJ1-1; possibly TRBD1 for D (5 bases). V was trimmed by 5 bases and J by 1 base, leaving 11 bases between them. Germline V gene sequence: CDR1 ENHRY, CDR2 SYGVKD. The CDR3 consists of 14 residues.

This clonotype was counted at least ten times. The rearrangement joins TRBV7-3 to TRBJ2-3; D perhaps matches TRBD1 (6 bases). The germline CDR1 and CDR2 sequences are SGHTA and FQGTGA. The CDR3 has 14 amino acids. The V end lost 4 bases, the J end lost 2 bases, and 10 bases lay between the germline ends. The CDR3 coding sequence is TGTGCCAGCAGCTCCCGGGACAACACAGATACGCAGTATTTT. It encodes CASSSRDNTDTQYF.

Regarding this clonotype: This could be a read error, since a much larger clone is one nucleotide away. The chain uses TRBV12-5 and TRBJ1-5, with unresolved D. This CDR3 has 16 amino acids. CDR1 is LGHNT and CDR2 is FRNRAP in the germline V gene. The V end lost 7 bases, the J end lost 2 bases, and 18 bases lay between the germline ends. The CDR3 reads CASAKYKGSGNQPQHF. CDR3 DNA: TGTGCTAGTGCCAAGTACAAGGGATCTGGCAATCAGCCCCAGCATTTT. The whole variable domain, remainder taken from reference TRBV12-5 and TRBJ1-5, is DARVTQTPRHKVTEMGQEVTMRCQPILGHNTVFWYRQTMMQGLELLAYFRNRAPLDDSGMPKDRFSAEMPDATLATLKIQPSEPRDSAVYFCASAKYKGSGNQPQHFGDGTRLSIL.

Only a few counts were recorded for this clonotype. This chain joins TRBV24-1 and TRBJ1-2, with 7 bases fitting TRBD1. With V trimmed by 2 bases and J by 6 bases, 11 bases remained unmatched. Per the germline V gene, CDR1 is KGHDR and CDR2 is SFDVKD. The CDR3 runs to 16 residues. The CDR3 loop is CATSDSRRGGWDGYTF. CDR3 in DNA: TGTGCCACCAGTGATTCTCGGCGAGGGGGCTGGGATGGCTACACCTTC.

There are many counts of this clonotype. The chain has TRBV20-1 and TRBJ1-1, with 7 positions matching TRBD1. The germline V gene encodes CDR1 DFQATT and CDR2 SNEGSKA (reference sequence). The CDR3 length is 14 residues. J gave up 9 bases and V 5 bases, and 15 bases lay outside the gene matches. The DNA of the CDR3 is TGCAGTGCTTATAAAGGTAGTGGAGGGGGCAAAGCTTTCTTT. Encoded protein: CSAYKGSGGGKAFF.

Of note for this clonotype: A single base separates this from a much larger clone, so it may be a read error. This CDR3 reads CGVTRGLAEAFF. The CDR3 DNA sequence: TGCGGCGTAACCAGGGGGTTAGCTGAAGCTTTCTTT. The V gene is TRBV29-1, the J gene TRBJ1-1, with 7 bases fitting TRBD1. Germline lookup yields CDR1 SQVTM and CDR2 ANQGSEA. The CDR3 totals 12 residues. Combining the CDR3 with reference TRBV29-1 and TRBJ1-1 gives the whole variable domain SAVISQKPSRDICQRGTSLTIQCQVDSQVTMMFWYRQQPGQSLTLIATANQGSEATYESGFVIDKFPISRPNLTFSTLTVSNMSPEDSSIYLCGVTRGLAEAFFGQGTRLTVV.

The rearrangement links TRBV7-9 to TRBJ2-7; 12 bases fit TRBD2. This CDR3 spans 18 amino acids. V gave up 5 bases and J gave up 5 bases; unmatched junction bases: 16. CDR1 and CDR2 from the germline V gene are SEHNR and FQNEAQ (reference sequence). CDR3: CASSNRPSGRADLHEQYF. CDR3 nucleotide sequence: TGTGCCAGCAGCAATCGACCTAGCGGGAGGGCCGATCTCCACGAGCAGTACTTC.

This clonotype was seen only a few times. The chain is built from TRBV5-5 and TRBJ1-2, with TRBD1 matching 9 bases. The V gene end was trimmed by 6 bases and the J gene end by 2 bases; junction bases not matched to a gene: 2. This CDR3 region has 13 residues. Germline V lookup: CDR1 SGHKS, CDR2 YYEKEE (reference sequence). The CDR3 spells CASKTGGNYGYTF. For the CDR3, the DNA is TGTGCCAGCAAGACAGGGGGAAACTATGGCTACACCTTC.